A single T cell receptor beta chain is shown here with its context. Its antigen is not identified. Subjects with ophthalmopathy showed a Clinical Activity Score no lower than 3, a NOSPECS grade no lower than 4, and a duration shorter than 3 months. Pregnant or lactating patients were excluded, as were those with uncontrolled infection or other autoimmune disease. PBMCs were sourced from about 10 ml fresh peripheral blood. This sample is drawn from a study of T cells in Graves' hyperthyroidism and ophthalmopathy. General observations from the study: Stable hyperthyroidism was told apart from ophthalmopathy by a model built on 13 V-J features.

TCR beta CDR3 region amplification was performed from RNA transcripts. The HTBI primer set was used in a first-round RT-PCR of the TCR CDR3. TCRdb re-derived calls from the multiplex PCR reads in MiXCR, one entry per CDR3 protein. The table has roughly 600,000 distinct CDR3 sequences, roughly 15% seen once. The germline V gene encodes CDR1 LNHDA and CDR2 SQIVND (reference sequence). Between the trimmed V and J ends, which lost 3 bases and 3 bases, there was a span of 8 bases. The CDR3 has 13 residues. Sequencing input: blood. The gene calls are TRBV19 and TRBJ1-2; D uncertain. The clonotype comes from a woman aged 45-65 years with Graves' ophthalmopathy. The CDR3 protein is CASSITRDYGYTF. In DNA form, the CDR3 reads TGTGCCAGTAGTATTACGAGGGACTATGGCTACACCTTC.